One sample yielded the 11 T cell receptor beta chains listed below, sequenced in a study of blood T cell repertoires in COVID-19. Profiling relied on immunoSEQ multiplex PCR, and the TCRdb table lists in-frame clones only, not all of them. The table includes 200,000 to 250,000 clones, roughly 84% detected once. Sequenced sample: PBMCs or T cells enriched from blood (not recorded which). Receptors were obtained from a woman between 40 and 55 years old who had recovered from COVID-19.

Points on this clone: The junction and the germline gene differ at one end; a read error may be behind it. The CDR3 loop is CACRELPGELFF. The CDR3 DNA reads TGTGCCTGCAGGGAGCTTCCCGGGGAGCTGTTTTTT. This chain uses TRBV2 with TRBJ2-2, with D perhaps given as TRBD1 or TRBD2 (5 bases each). Germline V gene sequence: CDR1 SNHLY, CDR2 FYNNEI. The CDR3 length is 12 residues.

This chain joins TRBV11-2 and TRBJ1-2; D is possibly TRBD1 (5 bases). V was clipped by 4 bases and J by 2 bases, with 11 bases between them. The CDR3 has 14 amino acids. CDR1 SGHAT and CDR2 FQNNGV come from the germline V gene. This CDR3 reads CASSSGLGNYGYTF. The CDR3 DNA sequence: TGTGCCAGCAGCTCAGGGCTTGGGAACTATGGCTACACCTTC.

The DNA for the CDR3 is TGTGCCAGCAGCGTAGGTGGTAGCGGGGGTTACAATGAGCAGTTCTTC. It codes for CASSVGGSGGYNEQFF. The chain carries TRBV9 and TRBJ2-1; TRBD2 aligns across 9 bases. Germline trimming cut 0 bases from V and 4 bases from J; bases unmatched to any gene: 5. The CDR3 covers 16 residues. The germline CDR1 and CDR2 sequences are SGDLS and YYNGEE.

The rearrangement links TRBV28 to TRBJ2-2, with D tentatively TRBD2 (5 bases). V dropped 5 bases and J dropped 0 bases, with 13 bases sitting between them. The CDR3 consists of 16 residues. CDR1 and CDR2 from the germline V gene are MDHEN and SYDVKM. The CDR3 here is CASSIYSGPNTGELFF. CDR3 DNA sequence: TGTGCCAGCAGTATTTACAGCGGCCCGAACACCGGGGAGCTGTTTTTT.

The CDR3 is CSARDTGELFF. The CDR3 DNA follows: TGCAGTGCGAGGGACACCGGGGAGCTGTTTTTT. The chain recombines TRBV20-1 with TRBJ2-2, with D possibly matching TRBD2 (5 bases). V shed 6 bases and J shed 3 bases, with 5 bases lying between them. CDR1 DFQATT and CDR2 SNEGSKA come from the germline V gene (reference sequence). This CDR3 region has 11 residues.

The genes are TRBV28 and TRBJ2-3; TRBD2 aligns across 7 bases. Germline-derived CDR1 and CDR2 are MDHEN and SYDVKM. V dropped 3 bases and J dropped 5; count of bases not matched to a gene: 11. The CDR3 is made up of 16 amino acids. The CDR3 reads CASSFSLRGSVDTQYF. The CDR3 DNA follows: TGTGCCAGCAGTTTCTCGCTGCGCGGGAGTGTAGATACGCAGTATTTT.

The chain joins TRBV7-3 to TRBJ2-1, with 11 bases aligning to TRBD2. The CDR3 has 17 residues. The junction had 10 bases not matched to a gene; V was cut back by 1 base and J by 8 bases. Germline V gene sequence: CDR1 SGHTA, CDR2 FQGTGA. The CDR3 protein is CASSLNSWASGRYEQFF. The CDR3 nucleotides are TGTGCCAGCAGCTTAAATTCTTGGGCTAGCGGGAGGTATGAGCAGTTCTTC.

This sequence joins TRBV6-2 or TRBV6-3 and TRBJ1-2, with TRBD1 matching 10 bases. The CDR3 is 16 amino acids. With 5 bases clipped from V and 2 bases from J, the junction kept 8 bases outside the gene matches. Germline V gene lookup returns CDR1 MNHEY and CDR2 SVGEGT. This CDR3 is CASSAPGTGANYGYTF. The CDR3, as DNA: TGTGCCAGCAGTGCCCCCGGGACAGGGGCAAACTATGGCTACACCTTC.

V gene TRBV6-5 combines with J gene TRBJ1-1; D remains unclear. V was pared by 2 bases and J by 3 bases, with 7 bases between. The CDR3 contains 13 residues. CDR1 and CDR2 (germline): MNHEY, SVGAGI. CDR3 sequence reads: CASSYVRDTEAFF. The CDR3 DNA reads TGTGCCAGCAGTTACGTTAGAGACACTGAAGCTTTCTTT.

The V call is TRBV12-3 or TRBV12-4, the J call TRBJ2-2; D gene ambiguous. The length of the CDR3 is 12 residues. V was clipped by 5 bases and J by 8 bases, with 9 bases between them. The CDR3 DNA reads TGTGCCAGCAGTACGGAGAGAGGGGAGCTGTTTTTT. As protein: CASSTERGELFF.

The chain combines TRBV12-5 with TRBJ2-1, with D possibly TRBD2 on 6 matching bases. The CDR3 consists of 15 residues. With 0 bases removed from V and 7 bases from J, the gap between germline ends came to 13 bases. Germline V gives CDR1 LGHNT, CDR2 FRNRAP. The CDR3 sequence is CASGLVSGGGNEQFF. The CDR3 nucleotides are TGTGCTAGTGGTTTGGTATCCGGGGGTGGGAATGAGCAGTTCTTC.